These 10 T cell receptor beta chains share one sample of origin, sequenced in a study of shared clonotypes between healthy human individuals. Data came from immunoSEQ multiplex PCR; TCRdb stores just in-frame clones and leaves some out. The table lists some 1,100,000 clones, around three quarters of them singletons, with more than 0.5% in the top ten. The sample comprised memory CD4+ T cells from PBMCs. Subset reported: CD45RA-negative fraction. The source is a man aged 18 to 30 in good health. Some clones in this sample may be carry-over from other donors' samples.

A few counts support this clone. The V and J genes are TRBV11-3 and TRBJ1-1; TRBD1 is a possible D gene (5 bases). CDR3 size: 13 residues. Looked up from germline, CDR1 is SGHNT and CDR2 is YENEEA. V gave up 0 bases and J gave up 8 bases, with 10 bases separating them. The CDR3 bases are TGTGCCAGCAGCTTAGATCCTGGGACCGAAGCTTTCTTT. Translated, it gives CASSLDPGTEAFF. The full variable domain, with the rest looked up from reference TRBV11-3 and TRBJ1-1, is EAGVVQSPRYKIIEKKQPVAFWCNPISGHNTLYWYLQNLGQGPELLIRYENEEAVDDSQLPKDRFSAERLKGVDSTLKIQPAELGDSAVYLCASSLDPGTEAFFGQGTRLTVV.

The table lists this clone with a count of one. This rearrangement joins TRBV5-4 to TRBJ1-1; 12 bases fit TRBD1. The V gene end was trimmed by 5 bases and the J gene end by 4 bases; junction bases not matched to a gene: 6. Per germline, CDR1 SGHNT and CDR2 YYREEE (reference sequence). This CDR3 is 15 amino acids long. The CDR3 DNA reads as TGTGCCAGCAGGTCGGGACAGGGGGCGGCCACTGAAGCTTTCTTT. It yields the protein CASRSGQGAATEAFF.

V usage is TRBV6-1 and J usage is TRBJ1-2; D possibly corresponds to TRBD1 (5 bases). Germline V gives CDR1 MNHNS, CDR2 SASEGT. V lost 7 bases, J lost 4 bases, and 13 bases lay in between. The CDR3 runs 13 residues. The CDR3 sequence is CASIKSQVYGYTF. In DNA, the CDR3 is TGTGCCAGCATTAAATCACAGGTCTATGGCTACACCTTC.

As regards this clone: Other DNA sequences of this sample code for an identical CDR3. This rearrangement joins TRBV28 to TRBJ1-2; D unresolved. This CDR3 has 13 residues. The V end lost 2 bases, the J end lost 0 bases, and 4 bases lay between the germline ends. Germline V gene data show CDR1 as MDHEN and CDR2 as SYDVKM. CDR3 in DNA: TGTGCCAGCAGTTTAGTAGCTAACTATGGCTACACCTTC. Translating it yields CASSLVANYGYTF.

Points on this clone: Distinct nucleotide sequences in the sample also encode this CDR3. The DNA for the CDR3 is TGTGCCAGCAGCTTAGGGACAGGGAACACTGAAGCTTTCTTT. Translating it yields CASSLGTGNTEAFF. The chain uses TRBV11-2 and TRBJ1-1; 7 positions match TRBD1. V trimming: 1 base; J trimming: 1 base; junction bases outside the gene matches: 0. The length of the CDR3 is 14 residues. Germline CDR1 SGHAT, CDR2 FQNNGV. The full variable domain, with the rest looked up from reference TRBV11-2 and TRBJ1-1, is EAGVAQSPRYKIIEKRQSVAFWCNPISGHATLYWYQQILGQGPKLLIQFQNNGVVDDSQLPKDRFSAERLKGVDSTLKIQPAKLEDSAVYLCASSLGTGNTEAFFGQGTRLTVV.

A single count supports this clone. V is TRBV11-2 and J is TRBJ2-7, with D uncertain. There are 12 residues in the CDR3. In germline, CDR1 is SGHAT, CDR2 FQNNGV. V was clipped by 5 bases and J by 3 bases, with 8 bases between them. In nucleotides, the CDR3 is TGTGCCAGCAGCACGACCCTCTACGAGCAGTACTTC. It codes for CASSTTLYEQYF.

The chain carries TRBV28 and TRBJ2-3, with 11 bases identical to TRBD2. The CDR3 has 13 amino acids. CDR1 and CDR2 (germline): MDHEN, SYDVKM. Trimming took 8 bases from V and 4 from J; bases not matched to a gene: 2. As DNA, the CDR3 is TGTGCCAGCCTAGCGGGAGGTCCAGATACGCAGTATTTT. It is translated as CASLAGGPDTQYF.

The chain links TRBV9 to TRBJ2-5; the D gene is possibly TRBD1 (6 bases). This CDR3 comprises 15 residues. Trimming shortened V by 4 bases and J by 1 base, and 14 bases separated the two germline ends. Germline-derived CDR1 and CDR2 are SGDLS and YYNGEE. The CDR3 sequence: CASSTLGHSQETQYF. CDR3 bases: TGTGCCAGCAGCACTCTGGGACACTCCCAAGAGACCCAGTACTTC. The entire variable domain, with the rest obtained from reference TRBV9 and TRBJ2-5, is as follows: DSGVTQTPKHLITATGQRVTLRCSPRSGDLSVYWYQQSLDQGLQFLIQYYNGEERAKGNILERFSAQQFPDLHSELNLSSLELGDSALYFCASSTLGHSQETQYFGPGTRLLVL.

In this sample, this clone turned up a few times. The rearrangement uses TRBV6-1 and TRBJ2-7; D possibly matches TRBD1 or TRBD2 (5 bases each). Trimming pared 6 bases from V and 6 bases from J, leaving 12 bases between. CDR3 length: 12 residues. Germline V gives CDR1 MNHNS, CDR2 SASEGT. CDR3 sequence reads: CASRGPFTEQYF. In nucleotides, the CDR3 is TGTGCCAGCAGGGGACCGTTTACCGAGCAGTACTTC.

Details on this clone: Within the sample, other DNA sequences also encode this same CDR3. J is TRBJ2-3 and V is TRBV5-1, with TRBD2 matching 8 bases. CDR1 is SGHRS and CDR2 is YFSETQ in the germline V gene. The CDR3 is made up of 15 amino acids. The ends lost 4 bases at V and 0 bases at J; junction bases unmatched: 4. The CDR3 DNA reads as TGCGCCAGCAGCCTGGCGGGAGGAAGCACAGATACGCAGTATTTT. The encoded protein is CASSLAGGSTDTQYF.